These T cell receptor beta chains were read from a single sample in a study of Graves' ophthalmopathy and Graves' hyperthyroidism. One entry per CDR3 protein, called by TCRdb with MiXCR from the multiplex PCR reads. The sample consists of about 620,000 distinct CDR3 sequences, about 20% of them appearing once. The sample consisted of peripheral blood. Receptors were obtained from a woman younger than 30 with stable Graves' hyperthyroidism. Some clones in this sample may be carry-over from other donors' samples. CDR3s include the opening cysteine and the closing phenylalanine or tryptophan. D genes are given only for firm matches. Expanded clones are given a class, and other clones once, few, many or no size at all.

15	NA	TRBV28	TRBJ2-7	once	CASSNPVGGEDEQCF	TGTGCCAGCAGTAACCCCGTTGGGGGAGAGGACGAGCAGTGCTTC
14	TRBD1	TRBV20-1	TRBJ1-1	NA	CSASTTGTALEAFF	TGCAGTGCTAGTACAACCGGGACAGCACTTGAAGCTTTCTTT
14	NA	TRBV6-1	TRBJ2-7	many	CASSGTAAGYEQYF	TGTGCCAGCAGTGGGACCGCGGCAGGGTACGAGCAGTACTTC
16	TRBD2	TRBV4-1	TRBJ2-5	many	CASSLTSGGVRETQYF	TGCGCCAGCAGCCTCACTAGCGGGGGGGTTCGAGAGACCCAGTACTTC
18	NA	TRBV7-3	TRBJ1-1	many	CASSLTGTGIFVNTEAFF	TGTGCCAGCAGCTTAACGGGAACAGGGATTTTTGTGAACACTGAAGCTTTCTTT
14	NA	TRBV7-3	TRBJ2-7	many	CASSLIGLSYEQYF	TGTGCCAGCAGCTTAATCGGGCTCAGCTACGAGCAGTACTTC
10	NA	TRBV20-1	TRBJ1-1	NA	CSVSGTEAFF	TGCAGTGTATCAGGCACTGAAGCTTTCTTT
14	NA	TRBV7-9	TRBJ1-6	few	CASSPGVEKSPLHF	TGTGCCAGCAGCCCTGGCGTGGAAAAATCACCCCTCCACTTT
14	NA	TRBV12-3/TRBV12-4	TRBJ2-7	many	CASSRGSIESEQYF	TGTGCCAGCAGCAGGGGTAGTATAGAGTCCGAGCAGTACTTC
13	NA	TRBV2	TRBJ1-2	many	CASSENQGVGYTF	TGTGCCAGCAGTGAGAATCAAGGGGTTGGCTACACCTTC
14	NA	TRBV11-2	TRBJ1-6	many	CASSLQVTNSPLHF	TGTGCCAGCAGCTTGCAAGTCACGAATTCACCCCTCCACTTT
14	NA	TRBV7-9	TRBJ1-1	many	CASSLVPGWAEAFF	TGTGCCAGCAGCTTAGTGCCAGGGTGGGCTGAAGCTTTCTTT
13	NA	TRBV7-2	TRBJ2-7	NA	CASSSVPGYEQYF	TGTGCCAGCAGCTCTGTTCCGGGTTACGAGCAGTACTTC
14	TRBD1	TRBV29-1	TRBJ2-5	NA	CSVVVWTGLETQYF	TGCAGCGTTGTGGTCTGGACAGGGTTAGAGACCCAGTACTTC
12	TRBD1	TRBV20-1	TRBJ2-4	few	CSATDRGDIKYF	TGCAGTGCCACTGACAGGGGAGACATTAAGTACTTC
15	TRBD1	TRBV9	TRBJ1-1	few	CASSEEGQGDTEAFF	TGTGCCAGCAGCGAGGAGGGACAGGGTGACACTGAAGCTTTCTTT
15	NA	TRBV15	TRBJ1-3	many	CATSRTRATGNTIYF	TGTGCCACCAGTAGAACACGGGCCACTGGAAACACCATATATTTT
12	NA	TRBV6-1	TRBJ1-2	many	CASTLDNYGYTF	TGTGCCAGCACCCTAGACAACTATGGCTACACCTTC
15	NA	TRBV15	TRBJ1-1	many	CATSRPWTENTEAFF	TGTGCCACCAGCAGACCCTGGACCGAGAACACTGAAGCTTTCTTT
14	TRBD1	TRBV10-3	TRBJ2-7	many	CASSGQPDLDEQYF	TGTGCCTCATCGGGACAGCCGGACCTCGACGAGCAGTACTTC
15	NA	TRBV12-3/TRBV12-4	TRBJ2-2	many	CASSLEGHLTGELFF	TGTGCCAGCAGTTTAGAGGGACACCTCACCGGGGAGCTGTTTTTT
15	NA	TRBV18	TRBJ2-5	few	CASSPTGQYQETQYF	TGTGCCAGCTCACCGACAGGCCAATACCAAGAGACCCAGTACTTC
16	TRBD1	TRBV28	TRBJ1-2	many	CASSQVAGTGPYGYTF	TGTGCCAGCAGTCAAGTCGCCGGGACAGGTCCCTATGGCTACACCTTC
17	TRBD1	TRBV19	TRBJ1-5	many	CASSTPPTGGSGQPQHF	TGTGCCAGTAGTACCCCTCCGACAGGGGGAAGTGGGCAGCCCCAGCATTTT
11	TRBD1	TRBV20-1	TRBJ2-5	NA	CSADRAETQYF	TGCAGTGCGGACAGGGCGGAGACCCAGTACTTC
18	TRBD1	TRBV19	TRBJ2-2	few	CASSISPRDRGSTGELFF	TGTGCCAGTAGTATATCCCCCCGGGACAGGGGTTCCACCGGGGAGCTGTTTTTT
16	TRBD2	TRBV7-2	TRBJ2-5	NA	CASSSRTSGSRQTQYF	TGTGCCAGCAGCTCAAGGACTAGCGGGTCCCGACAGACCCAGTACTTC
12	NA	TRBV20-1	TRBJ2-2	many	CSARQGSGELFF	TGCAGTGCTAGACAGGGCTCCGGGGAGCTGTTTTTT
13	NA	TRBV5-1	TRBJ1-2	many	CASRKTNYYGYTF	TGCGCCAGCAGGAAGACAAACTACTATGGCTACACCTTC
13	NA	TRBV30	TRBJ2-2	many	CAWSDSDTGELFF	TGTGCCTGGAGTGATTCCGACACCGGGGAGCTGTTTTTT